These 16 T cell receptor beta chains came from one sample sequenced in a study of blood T cells in healthy people across ages. The second PCR ran about 7 to 12 cycles with a sample-barcoded 5' primer and J-beta primers. TCRdb reprocessed the 5' RACE reads via MiXCR and lists one record per CDR3 protein. Among fewer than 950,000 distinct CDR3 sequences listed, around 36% were seen once. Sequenced input: blood. The source is a man aged 18 to 30 in good health.

The chain employs TRBV10-3 and TRBJ1-2; 7 bases are a match to TRBD1. Per the germline V gene, CDR1 is ENHRY and CDR2 is SYGVKD. V shed 0 bases, J shed 5 bases, and the junction held 9 bases outside the gene matches. The CDR3 is 16 amino acids. CDR3 nucleotides: TGTGCCATCAGTGAGTCGATTGAGGGGGCGCGGTATGGCTACACCTTC. Translating it yields CAISESIEGARYGYTF.

This clonotype was recorded at least ten times. A junction boundary mismatches the germline segment, possibly from a read error. The rearrangement links TRBV12-3 or TRBV12-4 to TRBJ1-5; TRBD1 matches 10 bases. CDR3 length: 14 residues. The CDR3: CASRLGTGVQPQHF. As DNA, the CDR3 is TGTGCCAGCAGGTTAGGGACAGGGGTTCAGCCCCAGCATTTT.

This chain joins TRBV5-5 and TRBJ2-4, with TRBD2 as a possible D gene (6 bases). The J call may not be correct, given that the DNA end is closer to TRBJ2-7. The CDR3 is 15 residues long. Germline V gives CDR1 SGHKS, CDR2 YYEKEE (reference sequence). CDR3 coding DNA: TGTGCCAGCAGCCCGGACGGAGGGTCCTCCTACGAGCAGTACTTC. As protein: CASSPDGGSSYEQYF.

The chain is built from TRBV12-3 or TRBV12-4 and TRBJ2-3; TRBD1 is a possible D gene (6 bases). The V and J ends lost 3 bases and 4 bases respectively, with 11 bases between them. This CDR3 has 14 amino acids. The CDR3 reads CASSFVTGSDTQYF. CDR3 DNA sequence: TGTGCCAGCAGTTTCGTCACAGGGTCAGATACGCAGTATTTT.

In regard to this clonotype: This could be a read error, since a much larger clone is one nucleotide away. The V and J genes are TRBV20-1 and TRBJ2-7; D uncertain. Germline V gives CDR1 DFQATT, CDR2 SNEGSKA (reference sequence). Trimming removed 6 bases from V and 1 base from J, with 16 bases in between. The CDR3 is 14 amino acids. The CDR3 reads CSAKSARSSYEQYF. In DNA, the CDR3 is TGCAGTGCCAAATCCGCTCGGTCTTCCTACGAGCAGTACTTC.

The chain recombines TRBV5-4 with TRBJ1-2; tentative D call: TRBD1 (5 bases). CDR1 and CDR2 (germline): SGHNT, YYREEE (reference sequence). This CDR3 has 15 residues. Trimming took off 2 bases at V and 7 bases at J, with 18 bases between the two ends. The DNA for the CDR3 is TGTGCCAGCAGCTTCCGGACATCATTGGGTGGTGGCTACACCTTC. As protein: CASSFRTSLGGGYTF. The complete variable domain, with remaining parts taken from reference TRBV5-4 and TRBJ1-2, reads ETGVTQSPTHLIKTRGQQVTLRCSSQSGHNTVSWYQQALGQGPQFIFQYYREEENGRGNFPPRFSGLQFPNYSSELNVNALELDDSALYLCASSFRTSLGGGYTFGSGTRLTVV.

The chain combines TRBV7-9 with TRBJ2-7, with 8 bases matching TRBD1. Trimming cost V 4 bases and J 3 bases; bases outside gene matches: 8. The germline gives CDR1 SEHNR, CDR2 FQNEAQ (reference sequence). This CDR3 is 15 amino acids long. The CDR3 here is CASSSTGQDRYEQYF. DNA of the CDR3: TGTGCCAGCAGCTCAACGGGACAGGATCGCTACGAGCAGTACTTC.

The chain recombines TRBV2 with TRBJ2-7; D possibly corresponds to TRBD1 (5 bases). V lost 8 bases and J 3 bases, leaving 11 bases between the germline ends. The V gene's germline CDR1 is SNHLY and CDR2 FYNNEI. The CDR3 has 12 amino acids. CDR3 in DNA: TGTGCCAGCGACTCAGGGCTCTACGAGCAGTACTTC. It yields the protein CASDSGLYEQYF. Combining the CDR3 with reference TRBV2 and TRBJ2-7 gives the whole variable domain EPEVTQTPSHQVTQMGQEVILRCVPISNHLYFYWYRQILGQKVEFLVSFYNNEISEKSEIFDDQFSVERPDGSNFTLKIRSTKLEDSAMYFCASDSGLYEQYFGPGTRLTVT.

This clonotype has more than one count but fewer than ten. The chain couples TRBV12-3 or TRBV12-4 to TRBJ1-2; no reliable D call. There are 13 residues in the CDR3. The germline V and J ends were trimmed by 3 bases and 4 bases, with 9 bases remaining between them. This chain's CDR3 is CASSFSPSYGYTF. As DNA, the CDR3 is TGTGCCAGCAGTTTTTCGCCTTCCTATGGCTACACCTTC.

CDR3 protein: CASSQVLLAGRQFF. DNA for the CDR3: TGTGCCAGCAGCCAAGTTCTGCTAGCGGGGAGGCAGTTCTTC. The chain employs TRBV3-1 and TRBJ2-1; 9 nucleotides agree with TRBD2. The CDR3 totals 14 residues. Trimming at V came to 1 base and at J to 12 bases, leaving 7 bases not matched to a gene. Germline CDR1 reads LGHDT; CDR2 reads YNNKEL (reference sequence).

This clonotype came up many times. The chain is built from TRBV25-1 and TRBJ1-2; 7 bases line up with TRBD1. This CDR3 spans 12 amino acids. CDR1 and CDR2 from the germline V gene are MGHDK and SYGVNS. Trimming removed 6 bases from V and 4 bases from J; junction bases left unmatched: 2. The CDR3 protein is CASRRDSYGYTF. CDR3 in DNA: TGTGCCAGCAGGCGGGACAGCTATGGCTACACCTTC.

A remark on this clonotype: This may come from a read error, since a much larger clone is one base off. V usage is TRBV12-3 or TRBV12-4 and J usage is TRBJ2-5; 9 nucleotides line up with TRBD1. The CDR3 length is 13 residues. The CDR3 loop reads CTSRTGEAETQYF. The CDR3 bases are TGTACCAGCAGGACAGGGGAAGCTGAGACCCAGTACTTC.

This clonotype came up many times. The chain couples TRBV5-4 to TRBJ2-5; 14 bases agree with TRBD2. The CDR3 sequence is 15 residues long. V trimming: 0 bases; J trimming: 5 bases; junction bases outside the gene matches: 0. Germline CDR1 reads SGHNT; CDR2 reads YYREEE (reference sequence). CDR3 residues: CASSLGTSGGETQYF. In nucleotides, the CDR3 is TGTGCCAGCAGCTTGGGGACTAGCGGGGGGGAGACCCAGTACTTC.

The rearrangement links TRBV2 to TRBJ2-7; the D gene is possibly TRBD2 (6 bases). The germline V and J ends were trimmed by 7 bases and 3 bases, with 16 bases remaining between them. This CDR3 comprises 14 residues. Germline V CDR1 and CDR2: SNHLY, FYNNEI. The CDR3 coding sequence is TGTGCCAGCAAGCAGGAGGGGATCGTCTACGAGCAGTACTTC. Translating it yields CASKQEGIVYEQYF.

J is TRBJ1-1 and V is TRBV6-2 or TRBV6-3; D ambiguous. CDR3 size: 12 residues. The germline V and J ends were trimmed by 2 bases and 5 bases, with 6 bases remaining between them. Germline CDR1 and CDR2: MNHEY and SVGEGT. CDR3 amino acids: CASSYTLTEAFF. CDR3 DNA sequence: TGTGCCAGCAGTTACACGTTGACTGAAGCTTTCTTT.

DNA for the CDR3: TGTGCCAGCAGGGGGAACAGCAACACTGAAGCTTTCTTT. Its protein product is CASRGNSNTEAFF. The chain links TRBV9 to TRBJ1-1; no definite D call. Trimming took 5 bases from V and 2 from J, leaving 10 bases between them. The CDR3 spans 13 residues. Germline values: CDR1 SGDLS, CDR2 YYNGEE.